The 5 T cell receptor beta chains reported below all come from one sample, sequenced in a study of a mutant IDH1 vaccine in newly diagnosed glioma. Time point denoted: baseline, week 1 (first vaccination visit). Treatment meaning: pre-vaccination baseline after standard-of-care therapy. The table came from immunoSEQ multiplex PCR; TCRdb's copy has only in-frame clones and leaves some out. The sample includes 68,000 or so clones, 70% to 80% of them seen just once. The source was PBMCs, collected from a glioma patient treated with radiotherapy, temozolomide or both. The source of these receptors is a man aged 45-65 years with glioma.

The chain couples TRBV9 to TRBJ1-4; perhaps TRBD1 as D (5 bases). CDR1 and CDR2 (germline): SGDLS, YYNGEE. The CDR3 consists of 15 residues. V lost 4 bases to trimming and J lost 8 bases, with 18 bases between them. The CDR3 region has the DNA TGTGCCAGCAGCCCTGGGACGAATGGAGCCGAAAAACTGTTTTTT. Amino acids: CASSPGTNGAEKLFF.

The CDR3 DNA reads as TGTGCCGCGGGGCGGGGGCGAAACTACGAGCAGTACTTC. As protein: CAAGRGRNYEQYF. The V and J genes are TRBV7-2 and TRBJ2-7; possible D gene TRBD2, 7 bases. The CDR3 has 13 amino acids. Germline CDR1 and CDR2: SGHTA and FQGNSA. With 11 bases removed from V and 3 bases from J, the gap between germline ends came to 17 bases.

The CDR3 DNA reads as TGTGCCACCTCGTTAATTGGCCGAACCTACGAGCAGTACTTC. As protein: CATSLIGRTYEQYF. This sequence joins TRBV6-5 and TRBJ2-7; D unclear. This CDR3 contains 14 residues. Germline loops: CDR1 MNHEY, CDR2 SVGAGI. Trimming removed 10 bases from V and 2 bases from J, with 18 bases in between.

This chain uses TRBV5-1 with TRBJ2-1; TRBD2 agrees at 7 bases. J gave up 0 bases and V 4 bases, and 1 base lay outside the gene matches. Germline loops: CDR1 SGHRS, CDR2 YFSETQ. The CDR3 runs 14 residues. The CDR3 loop is CASSGGGSYNEQFF. The CDR3 DNA reads as TGCGCCAGCAGCGGCGGGGGCTCCTACAATGAGCAGTTCTTC. Variable domain in full (rest from reference TRBV5-1 and TRBJ2-1): KAGVTQTPRYLIKTRGQQVTLSCSPISGHRSVSWYQQTPGQGLQFLFEYFSETQRNKGNFPGRFSGRQFSNSRSEMNVSTLELGDSALYLCASSGGGSYNEQFFGPGTRLTVL.

V is TRBV6-5 and J is TRBJ1-4, with TRBD1 matching 10 bases. CDR3 length equals 15 residues. V lost 4 bases and J lost 5; bases outside the gene matches: 4. Germline V gives CDR1 MNHEY, CDR2 SVGAGI. The CDR3 protein is CASSSTGGGNEKLFF. CDR3 nucleotide sequence: TGTGCCAGCAGTTCGACAGGGGGCGGAAATGAAAAACTGTTTTTT.